Included here is one TCR beta chain sequence, with context. Its specificity is not known. The record originates from a study of cytomegalovirus exposure and HLA in healthy donors. Whole-study context: A later analysis reported the same platform for the roughly 110 validation repertoires and the roughly 700 first-cohort repertoires. Study conclusions and caveats: In a later analysis, first-cohort TCR clusters were found to tend to co-occur in the roughly 120 validation repertoires. Some 150 TCR beta chains were listed as cytomegalovirus-associated.

Measured with immunoSEQ multiplex PCR; TCRdb has only the in-frame clones, and not every one. The sample includes over 200,000 clones, approximately 87% of them seen just once. Germline V gene data show CDR1 as MNHEY and CDR2 as SMNVEV (reference sequence). V dropped 6 bases and J dropped 3 bases, with 14 bases sitting between them. The CDR3 sequence is 14 residues long. The receptor was derived from a woman under 30 in good health and CMV-seronegative. The sequenced sample was PBMCs. The chain recombines TRBV27 with TRBJ1-1, with D possibly matching TRBD1 (6 bases). CDR3: CASRGAGDHTEAFF. The DNA of the CDR3 is TGTGCCAGCAGGGGGGCAGGGGACCACACTGAAGCTTTCTTT.